Described below is a single T cell receptor beta chain sequence and its context. Its antigen is unidentified. The CDR3 has 13 amino acids. The germline V gene encodes CDR1 KGHDR and CDR2 SFDVKD. The data are from a study of T cells expressing NK-cell markers. Whole-study context: It was sorted CD3+CD56-NKG2C+, CD3+CD56+NKG2C- and CD3+CD56+NKG2C+ T cells that provided the TCR beta repertoires. General study points: Dominant NKG2C+ clonotypes accounted for roughly 1.0-8% of CD8+ T cells in six donors.

Production of TCR beta cDNA relied on 5'RACE template switching with UMIs. Reanalyzing the 5' RACE reads, TCRdb keeps one entry per CDR3 protein, without DNA. This repertoire includes about 150,000 distinct CDR3 sequences. Sequenced material: blood T cells: a sorted CD56 or NKG2C T cell subset, CD4+ or CD8+ T cells, or bulk PBMC T cells (not recorded which). This clonotype was obtained from a woman between 45 and 65 years old in good health. The chain carries TRBV24-1 and TRBJ1-2; the D call from TCRdb, TRBD1, cannot be confirmed without DNA. CDR3 sequence: CATSTQGNYGYTF.